These T cell receptor beta chains were read from a single sample in a study of glioma-infiltrating T cells after dendritic cell vaccination. Libraries were prepared by immunoSEQ multiplex PCR; TCRdb keeps only in-frame clonotypes and omits some of them. The repertoire holds more than 95,000 clones, with 90% as singletons. Sequenced here: blood, sampled after dendritic cell vaccination. These receptors all come from a human donor with glioblastoma. CDR3s include the opening cysteine and the closing phenylalanine or tryptophan. The D gene is left open where the match is weak. Where a row states a size, it is once, few, many or the class of an expanded clone; other rows omit it.

d_call	v_call	clone_size	j_call	cdr3_nt	cdr3_aa
TRBD2	TRBV5-1	NA	TRBJ2-1	TGCGCCAGCAGCTTGGCAAGCGGGAGGGCTTTTGAGCAGTTCTTC	CASSLASGRAFEQFF
NA	TRBV4-1	NA	TRBJ1-1	TGCGCCAGCAGCTCGCAAGACAGACCGAACACTGAAGCTTTCTTT	CASSSQDRPNTEAFF
NA	TRBV7-7	NA	TRBJ2-1	TGTGCTAGCAGCCGTCTCCCGGGGAGCTCCTACAATGAGCAGTTCTTC	CASSRLPGSSYNEQFF
NA	TRBV25-1	NA	TRBJ2-2	TGTGCCAGCAGTGAATTTGGGACAACGAACACCGGGGAGCTGTTTTTT	CASSEFGTTNTGELFF
NA	TRBV21-1	NA	TRBJ2-1	TGTGCCAGCAGCGCCCGAGCGGGAGTGGGAGTGGTCTATGAGCAGTTCTTC	CASSARAGVGVVYEQFF
NA	TRBV29-1	NA	TRBJ1-1	TGCAGCGTTCGTCCCCTTTCTTCTAATTGGGGGGAAGGCACTGAAGCTTTCTTT	CSVRPLSSNWGEGTEAFF
TRBD1	TRBV27	once	TRBJ1-5	TGTGCCAGCGCGACAGGGGGCAAGGGTAGCAATCAGCCCCAGCATTTT	CASATGGKGSNQPQHF
NA	TRBV6-6	NA	TRBJ2-7	TGTGCCAGCAGTTTCACCGCGAGGATAGCTTCCTACGAGCAGTACTTC	CASSFTARIASYEQYF
TRBD1	TRBV5-5	NA	TRBJ1-4	TGTGCCAGCAGCGGGGGAGACAGGGCCCTTGGTGAAAAACTGTTTTTT	CASSGGDRALGEKLFF
TRBD1	TRBV6-5	NA	TRBJ1-6	TGTGCCAGCAGTTACCAGGGGGTTAATTCCCCCCTCCACTTT	CASSYQGVNSPLHF
NA	TRBV27	NA	TRBJ1-6	TGTGCCAGCAGCGGGAGGCAGGGGAGCAATTCACCCCTCCACTTT	CASSGRQGSNSPLHF
NA	TRBV18	NA	TRBJ2-1	TGTGCCACCAACCCCGGGGTGGAAAGCCGGCACTACAATGAGCAGTTCTTC	CATNPGVESRHYNEQFF
NA	TRBV7-3	NA	TRBJ1-2	TGTGCCAGCAGCGCCACACAGGGATCGGGCTACACCTTC	CASSATQGSGYTF